This passage covers 14 T cell receptor beta chains from one sample sequenced in a study of T cells in Graves' hyperthyroidism and ophthalmopathy. The investigators amplified TCR beta CDR3 regions from RNA transcripts. A set of HTBI primers served as the primers for a first-round RT-PCR of the TCR CDR3. A single record per CDR3 protein comes from TCRdb applying MiXCR to the multiplex PCR reads. The sample has 500,000 to 750,000 distinct CDR3 sequences, 46% seen once; the top ten hold about 8.3%. The sample was peripheral blood or thyroid tissue (not recorded which). The receptors derive from a woman between 18 and 29 years old with Graves' hyperthyroidism.

The rearrangement uses TRBV29-1 and TRBJ2-7; 9 bases are a match to TRBD1. V dropped 3 bases and J dropped 5; count of bases not matched to a gene: 8. Germline V gene sequence: CDR1 SQVTM, CDR2 ANQGSEA. The CDR3 consists of 14 residues. The DNA of the CDR3 is TGCAGCGTTGACCTAGCCGACAGGGGGAACGAGCAGTACTTC. Translated: CSVDLADRGNEQYF.

V usage is TRBV11-2 and J usage is TRBJ1-2; 7 bases fit TRBD1. V shed 2 bases and J 5 bases; nucleotides not matched to a gene: 17. The germline V gene has CDR1 SGHAT and CDR2 FQNNGV. This CDR3 spans 18 amino acids. The CDR3 DNA sequence: TGTGCCAGCAGCTTATGGTCGAACACCGGGACAGCGCAATATGGCTACACCTTC. Translating gives CASSLWSNTGTAQYGYTF.

The chain couples TRBV15 to TRBJ2-7; 7 bases match TRBD1. The germline V gene has CDR1 LNHNV and CDR2 YYDKDF (reference sequence). V gave up 1 base and J gave up 3 bases; unmatched junction bases: 3. This CDR3 has 14 residues. The CDR3 loop reads CATSRGTGLYEQYF. CDR3 nucleotides: TGTGCCACCAGCAGAGGGACAGGACTCTACGAGCAGTACTTC.

The genes are TRBV7-8 and TRBJ1-4; D might be TRBD1 (5 bases). This CDR3 is 11 amino acids long. Germline lookup yields CDR1 SGHVS and CDR2 FQNEAQ. V was trimmed by 9 bases and J by 5 bases, leaving 7 bases between them. The CDR3 sequence: CASWGNEKLFF. DNA for the CDR3: TGTGCCAGTTGGGGGAATGAAAAACTGTTTTTT.

As for this clonotype: Since no conserved phenylalanine or tryptophan closes the CDR3, a read error is the likely cause. The chain has TRBV7-2 and TRBJ2-7, with unresolved D. The ends were cut back, 6 bases at V and 2 bases at J, with 17 bases in the middle. Germline V gene data show CDR1 as SGHTA and CDR2 as FQGNSA. CDR3 length equals 15 residues. CDR3 nucleotide sequence: TGTGCCAGCAGTTACGACCGAGAGACTGCCTACGAGCAGTACTAC. The encoded protein is CASSYDRETAYEQYY.

On this clonotype: The missing conserved phenylalanine or tryptophan at the end of this CDR3 makes a read error likely. No DNA is shown, since the ends of the CDR3 on it are uncertain; the CDR3 is the one TCRdb lists. J is TRBJ2-5 and V is TRBV5-1; whether TRBD2, the table's D call, matches the DNA was not checked. The CDR3 comprises 12 residues, both ends counted. Germline CDR1 SGHRS, CDR2 YFSETQ. The CDR3 spells CASSLDRGRLYT.

This clonotype occurred once. The chain has TRBV24-1 and TRBJ2-1, with 8 bases that match TRBD2. The CDR3 length is 16 residues. Germline lookup yields CDR1 KGHDR and CDR2 SFDVKD. V shed 4 bases, J shed 0 bases, and the junction held 4 bases outside the gene matches. The CDR3 is CATSETLAVSYNEQFF. CDR3 in DNA: TGTGCCACCAGTGAAACACTAGCGGTCTCCTACAATGAGCAGTTCTTC.

The V gene is TRBV5-1, the J gene TRBJ2-7; TRBD1 is a possible D gene (5 bases). V was cut by 4 bases and J by 2 bases, with 13 bases left in between. The CDR3 contains 14 residues. Germline V gives CDR1 SGHRS, CDR2 YFSETQ. CDR3 nucleotide sequence: TGCGCCAGCAGCCAGACAGCTTCACCCTACGAGCAGTACTTC. Its translation: CASSQTASPYEQYF.

The rearrangement uses TRBV29-1 and TRBJ2-7; TRBD2 matches at 12 bases. The CDR3 is 13 residues long. Germline lookup yields CDR1 SQVTM and CDR2 ANQGSEA. The ends lost 6 bases at V and 6 bases at J; junction bases unmatched: 6. The DNA of the CDR3 is TGCAGCGTCCTAGCGGGAGGGCCGGGCGAGCAGTACTTC. Its translation: CSVLAGGPGEQYF.

This clonotype has a count of ten or more. The genes are TRBV29-1 and TRBJ1-3; D not resolved. Germline V gene data show CDR1 as SQVTM and CDR2 as ANQGSEA. The length of the CDR3 is 13 residues. Deletions cut 6 bases from V and 0 bases from J, with 9 bases between. CDR3: CSVSEDSGNTIYF. CDR3 nucleotide sequence: TGCAGCGTCTCTGAAGACTCTGGAAACACCATATATTTT.

This clonotype has more than one count but fewer than ten. A much larger clone differs by one base, so this may be a read error. Lacking the conserved final phenylalanine or tryptophan, this CDR3 likely reflects a read error. The V and J genes are TRBV4-1 and TRBJ2-7; 8 bases line up with TRBD1. V lost 4 bases and J lost 2; bases outside the gene matches: 13. CDR1 MGHRA and CDR2 YSYEKL come from the germline V gene. This CDR3 has 17 residues. CDR3 in amino acids: CASSPGTGADVAYEQYL. CDR3 DNA sequence: TGCGCCAGCAGCCCTGGGACAGGCGCCGACGTTGCCTACGAGCAGTACCTC.

This sequence joins TRBV24-1 and TRBJ1-5; 7 nucleotides agree with TRBD1. Germline CDR1 reads KGHDR; CDR2 reads SFDVKD. The CDR3 is 15 amino acids. V lost 3 bases to trimming and J lost 9 bases; unmatched junction nucleotides: 10. The CDR3 sequence is CATSDPRDSIGPQHF. CDR3 sequence (DNA): TGTGCCACCAGTGATCCCCGGGACAGTATAGGGCCCCAGCATTTT.

This sequence joins TRBV24-1 and TRBJ1-2, with D possibly matching TRBD1 (6 bases). CDR1 is KGHDR and CDR2 is SFDVKD in the germline V gene. The CDR3 has 11 residues. Trimming cost V 12 bases and J 7 bases, with 14 bases left between them. The CDR3 region has the DNA TGTGCCGGGGGGGGGCAGGGTGGCTACACCTTC. Encoded protein: CAGGGQGGYTF.

This chain joins TRBV11-1 and TRBJ1-3; D unclear. Germline V gene sequence: CDR1 SGHAT, CDR2 FQDESV (reference sequence). The V end was cut by 5 bases, the J end by 2 bases, with 10 bases between. This CDR3 is 14 amino acids long. CDR3 DNA: TGTGCCAGCAGCCCCGGTATTACTGGAAACACCATATATTTT. Protein sequence: CASSPGITGNTIYF.